This TCR beta chain was obtained from a study of early T cells in non-severe SARS-CoV-2 infection. Germline V CDR1 and CDR2: PRHDT, FYEKMQ (reference sequence). There are 16 residues in the CDR3. The V end was cut by 0 bases, the J end by 0 bases, with 11 bases between. Individual cDNA molecules were tagged with unique molecular identifiers. TCRdb ran MiXCR on the 5' RACE reads and lists one entry per CDR3 protein. Seen here are around 93,000 distinct CDR3 sequences, roughly 12% observed once, and the top ten hold about 4.4%. The source of this sequence is an adult who was a healthcare worker with PCR-confirmed SARS-CoV-2 infection or an uninfected control (not recorded which). The sequences come from whole blood, collected at baseline. The chain employs TRBV13 and TRBJ1-1, with no clear D. CDR3 nucleotide sequence: TGTGCCAGCAGCTTAGGCCAACAGAGACTGAACACTGAAGCTTTCTTT. Amino acids: CASSLGQQRLNTEAFF.